This entry describes one T cell receptor (beta chain). Its antigen remains undetermined. Per-base qualities were not stored, and no clone one base away is much larger. The germline V gene supplies CDR1 MDHEN and CDR2 SYDVKM. From its cysteine to its phenylalanine, the CDR3 spans 14 amino acids. The retained sequence is limited to the CDR3, 42 bases, with the frame set at the first base. Trimming at the junction amounts to 7 bases on V and 9 bases on J, and the germline ends lie 16 bases apart. The data are from a study of OX40 agonist ivuxolimab in advanced cancers. With regard to the full study: The costimulatory receptor OX40 (CD134) was targeted by ivuxolimab, a fully human IgG2 agonistic monoclonal antibody. Intravenous ivuxolimab was administered to patients every 2 weeks at six dose levels: 0.01, 0.1, 0.3, 1.5, 3 and 10 mg/kg. Of the roughly 50 dose-escalation patients, hepatocellular carcinoma was present in around 19, melanoma in roughly 15, renal cell carcinoma in 9 and head and neck cancer in 9. The dose-escalation cohort was roughly 80% male with a mean age of about 60 years, ranging from about 20 to 80. Prior anti-PD-1, anti-PD-L1 or anti-CTLA-4 therapy was permitted, and checkpoint inhibitors had been received by roughly 42% of dose-escalation patients. Partial responses occurred in three dose-escalation patients: two with cutaneous melanoma and one with hepatocellular carcinoma. Peripheral TCRbeta sequencing aimed to test whether ivuxolimab altered TCR sequence diversity and caused clonal T-cell expansion. The paper describes the monotherapy dose-escalation part (N ≈ 50 patients) of the phase I trial of ivuxolimab. The paper's findings and limits, for the study overall: After ivuxolimab, more expanded clones were found on average in CD8+ T cells than in CD4+ T cells. In the 0.1-3.0 mg/kg groups, partial responders were among the patients with the lowest normalized peripheral clonal expansion, particularly in CD8+ T cells. Which antigens the clonally expanded peripheral T cells were specific for was not determined. Clonal expansion of both CD4+ and CD8+ blood T cells was observed from baseline to week 6 at doses 0.1 to 3.0 mg/kg. Low levels of normalized T-cell clonal expansion were also seen in some nonresponding patients.

Genomic DNA was isolated from the sorted cells so that the TCRbeta CDR3 region could be sequenced. The immunoSEQ Assay was used for sequencing of TCRbeta CDR3 regions. Imported from immuneACCESS, the table was reduced by TCRdb to in-frame sequences with V and J called. These copies leave out some clones; in studies compared against another copy, an unresolved V gene accounts for under half, and the cause of the remainder is not known. This sample has approximately 66,000 clones in its table, and just over 85% of those were observed once. Together, the top ten hold 0.65% to 0.9% of the sample. The trial excluded patients who had a history of autoimmune disease or were on systemic immunosuppression. Peripheral blood for TCR sequencing was collected from all dose cohorts at baseline, on cycle 4 day 1, and on cycle 7 day 1. Samples came from an open-label, multicenter, first-in-human phase I dose-escalation trial of ivuxolimab. Adults with locally advanced or metastatic head and neck squamous cell, hepatocellular, melanoma or renal cell carcinoma were enrolled in the trial. CD4+ and CD8+ T cells were sorted separately from peripheral blood before TCR sequencing.

This TCR derives from an adult with an advanced solid tumor such as melanoma, head and neck, liver or kidney cancer. The sequence is built from TRBV28 and TRBJ1-6; TRBD1 could be the D gene, as 6 bases match. This material consisted of CD4+ or CD8+ T cells sorted from blood, taken in a trial of the OX40 agonist ivuxolimab. The CDR3 here reads CASNRQAGVSPLHF. The DNA sequence follows: TGTGCCAGCAACAGACAGGCTGGGGTTTCACCCCTCCACTTT.